This T cell receptor beta chain was profiled in a study of blood T cell repertoires in COVID-19 (dated by TCRdb to the early 2020s). For the study in its entirety: Collaborator samples came from the United States, Italy and Spain and covered acute and convalescent phases of COVID-19. The prospective study material was composed of cDNA or gDNA derived from T cells, B-cell-depleted T cells, or PBMCs. Subjects who had been exposed to COVID-19, were actively infected with it, or had recovered from it provided the deeply sampled blood TCRbeta repertoires that made up the dataset. The repertoires were released in a freely available public database intended as a resource for research on the immune response to SARS-CoV-2. Samples came from the ongoing ImmuneRACE study (first 160 participants) plus 1,254 subjects from 6 global collaborators. Nearly every sample came with metadata listing a de-identified subject ID, COVID-19 status, age in years and sex. Where HLA class I and class II types were available, the types were taken from metadata supplied by the sample provider, not from assay-based typing. The study at large found these results: Clinical and demographic metadata were provided uncurated, with the amount varying by source and participant.

The CDR3, from cysteine to phenylalanine, totals 17 residues. Here the CDR3 DNA is all that survives: 51 bases in frame from base 1. The junction shows trimming of 1 base on V and 4 bases on J, and the gene matches do not reach 8 bases of it. In the germline V gene, CDR1 corresponds to MGHRA and CDR2 to YSYEKL. TCRbeta CDR3 regions were amplified from genomic DNA by means of the immunoSEQ Assay, a bias-controlled multiplex PCR. From the authors' description of their analysis: Within the assay, amplification of reference gene primers was used to estimate how many nucleated cells each sample contained. To quantify the absolute abundance of each unique TCRbeta CDR3 rearrangement, sequence reads were collapsed and filtered. For each sample, productive Simpson clonality was calculated as the square root of Simpson's diversity index over productive rearrangements. What TCRdb holds here is the immuneACCESS table cut down to in-frame rearrangements. Part of the clones is not present; checked against another copy, under half of the missing clones reflect an unresolved V gene, and the others are unexplained. The D gene and trimming were derived from the DNA, and the V and J assignments and clone size from that table. In this sample the table shows tens of thousands of clones, roughly 80% of which occur a single time. The top ten clones comprise 28% of the sample.

The collaborating institutions used their own protocols to collect whole blood in K2EDTA tubes. For TCRbeta analysis, collaborator samples were shipped as frozen whole blood, as isolated PBMCs, or as DNA extracted from either sample type. Points on this clone: There is no known antigen for this receptor. No base quality information exists; no much larger clone differs at one position.

The TCR sequence derives from a man aged 70 or older with acute or convalescent COVID-19. This receptor chain uses TRBV4-1 and TRBJ2-1, and TRBD1 aligns with 9 junction nucleotides. The sequenced material came from peripheral blood. The CDR3 has the sequence CASSQGFGTGPYNEQFF. The sequence in DNA is TGCGCCAGCAGCCAAGGGTTCGGGACAGGGCCGTACAATGAGCAGTTCTTC.